Listed below are T cell receptor beta chains from one sample, sequenced in a study of blood T cell repertoires in COVID-19. Using immunoSEQ multiplex PCR, the repertoire was profiled, and TCRdb retains in-frame clones only, with some absent. The sample has 45,000 to 60,000 clones; approximately 80% are singletons. The sample consisted of peripheral blood. The receptors shown here come from a woman aged 80 or over with acute or convalescent COVID-19. The CDR3 runs from the conserved cysteine through the conserved F or W. A D gene is named only where the DNA matches it firmly. Only some rows state a clone size, as once, few, many or a class for expanded clones.

abundance	j_gene	v_gene	d_gene	len	CDR3nt	CDR3aa
NA	TRBJ1-2	TRBV3-1/TRBV3-2	NA	13	TGTGCCAGCACGGGGGAGGGGAACTATGGCTACACCTTC	CASTGEGNYGYTF
few	TRBJ1-4	TRBV19	TRBD1	14	TGTGCCAGTAGCCTGACAGGGGCTAGTGAAAAACTGTTTTTT	CASSLTGASEKLFF
NA	TRBJ1-2	TRBV7-9	NA	14	TGTGCCAGCAGCTTAGCTTCGGGGAACTATGGCTACACCTTC	CASSLASGNYGYTF
NA	TRBJ2-2	TRBV18	TRBD1	16	TGTGCCAGCTCACCCCTAGGGACAGGGAACACCGGGGAGCTGTTTTTT	CASSPLGTGNTGELFF
NA	TRBJ2-7	TRBV20-1	TRBD2	17	TGCAGTGCTAGTCCCAGCGGGGGGCCGGTTGGGACCTACGAGCAGTACTTC	CSASPSGGPVGTYEQYF
NA	TRBJ2-5	TRBV6-2/TRBV6-3	TRBD2	15	TGTGCCAGCAGTTTAGCGGGGGGGCCCTGGGAGACCCAGTACTTC	CASSLAGGPWETQYF
NA	TRBJ2-6	TRBV5-1	NA	17	TGCGCCAGCAGCCCGGGGGGCACACTCTCTGGGGCCAACGTCCTGACTTTC	CASSPGGTLSGANVLTF
NA	TRBJ2-1	TRBV7-9	TRBD2	16	TGTGCCAGCACCAACTCCGGCGGGGGGGCCGGAAATGAGCAGTTCTTC	CASTNSGGGAGNEQFF
NA	TRBJ1-2	TRBV3-1/TRBV3-2	NA	15	TGTGCCAGCAGTCACCAAACAGGGCGCTCCTATGGCTACACCTTC	CASSHQTGRSYGYTF
NA	TRBJ1-6	TRBV18	TRBD1	16	TGTGCCAGCTCACCACCCAGGGCAGGGGGAAATTCACCCCTCCACTTT	CASSPPRAGGNSPLHF
NA	TRBJ1-5	TRBV7-9	TRBD1	16	TGTGCCAGCAGCTCCCCTGGACAGGGAGGGGATCAGCCCCAGCATTTT	CASSSPGQGGDQPQHF
NA	TRBJ1-2	TRBV2	NA	13	TGTGCCAGCAGTACCCGCTCGGACATTGGCTACACCTTC	CASSTRSDIGYTF
NA	TRBJ2-2	TRBV10-3	NA	12	TGTGCCATCAGAACAGGGCCCGGGGAGCTGTTTTTT	CAIRTGPGELFF
NA	TRBJ2-3	TRBV10-2	TRBD2	15	TGCGCCAGCGCGGCGGGGGAAAAGAAGGCAGATACGCAGTATTTT	CASAAGEKKADTQYF
NA	TRBJ1-6	TRBV2	NA	14	TGTGCCAGCAGTGTGGGGGGTTCTGGTTCACCCCTCCACTTT	CASSVGGSGSPLHF
NA	TRBJ2-1	TRBV14	TRBD1	15	TGTGCCAGCAGCCACAGACAGGGTTCGTACAATGAGCAGTTCTTC	CASSHRQGSYNEQFF
NA	TRBJ2-5	TRBV5-1	NA	14	TGCGCCAGCAGCTTGGAGAGTGTACAAGAGACCCAGTACTTC	CASSLESVQETQYF
NA	TRBJ1-2	TRBV19	NA	16	TGTGCCAGTAGTATACGCGGAACCGGCAACTACTATGGCTACACCTTC	CASSIRGTGNYYGYTF
NA	TRBJ2-7	TRBV7-8	NA	14	TGTGCCAGCAGCTTAGGACGCGGCTCCTACGAGCAGTACTTC	CASSLGRGSYEQYF
NA	TRBJ1-1	TRBV6-4	NA	14	TGTGCCAGCAGGGAGACCCATCTGCGACCTGAAGCTTTCTTT	CASRETHLRPEAFF
few	TRBJ1-5	TRBV7-9	TRBD1	16	TGTGCCAGCAGCCCTGAGGACAGGGGATTGAGTCAGCCCCAGCATTTT	CASSPEDRGLSQPQHF
NA	TRBJ1-6	TRBV2	NA	14	TGTGCCAGCACCGCCGTAGGGGGAAATTCACCCCTCCACTTT	CASTAVGGNSPLHF
few	TRBJ1-1	TRBV27	NA	13	TGTGCCAGCAGCAGAACGGCGGGGGGTGAAGCTTTCTTT	CASSRTAGGEAFF
NA	TRBJ2-7	TRBV6-6	TRBD1	14	TGTGCCAGCAGTTCCCGGGACAGGGTGTACGAGCAGTACTTC	CASSSRDRVYEQYF
NA	TRBJ1-3	TRBV5-1	NA	15	TGCGCCAGCAGCTTGGGGGGCTCATCTGGAAACACCATATATTTT	CASSLGGSSGNTIYF
NA	TRBJ1-6	TRBV9	TRBD1	15	TGTGCCAGCAGCGTAGAAGACAGGGGAAGTTCACCCCTCCACTTT	CASSVEDRGSSPLHF
once	TRBJ2-2	TRBV28	NA	16	TGTGCCAGCAGAACGGGGACATCCGCGGGCACCGGGGAGCTGTTTTTT	CASRTGTSAGTGELFF
NA	TRBJ2-7	TRBV19	TRBD1	11	TGTGCCAGTAGCGGGGACAGAGGGAAATACTTC	CASSGDRGKYF
NA	TRBJ1-2	TRBV9	NA	13	TGTGCCAGCAGCCCTACAGGGTATAATGGCTACACCTTC	CASSPTGYNGYTF
NA	TRBJ1-1	TRBV24-1	NA	14	TGTGCCACCAGTGACCCTCGTGGAGGCACTGAAGCTTTCTTT	CATSDPRGGTEAFF
NA	TRBJ2-7	TRBV5-4	TRBD2	17	TGTGCCAGCAGTTCGAGAACGACGCCGGGACTACGCTACGAGCAGTACTTC	CASSSRTTPGLRYEQYF
NA	TRBJ2-2	TRBV5-1	TRBD2	17	TGCGCCAGCCATCCGACTAGCGGGGGCACGAACACCGGGGAGCTGTTTTTT	CASHPTSGGTNTGELFF
NA	TRBJ2-3	TRBV5-1	TRBD2	15	TGCGCCAGCAGCTTGGGCGGGGGGCTGACAGATACGCAGTATTTT	CASSLGGGLTDTQYF
NA	TRBJ2-2	TRBV19	NA	14	TGTGCCACCATGGACAGACCTTCCACCGGGGAGCTGTTTTTT	CATMDRPSTGELFF
NA	TRBJ1-4	TRBV9	NA	14	TGTGCCAGCAGCGAGGGGGGGTTTAATGAAAAACTGTTTTTT	CASSEGGFNEKLFF
NA	TRBJ1-3	TRBV7-8	TRBD1	17	TGTGCCAGCAGCTTAGAAGGGGACAGGCTTTCTGGAAACACCATATATTTT	CASSLEGDRLSGNTIYF
NA	TRBJ1-2	TRBV5-1	TRBD1	15	TGCGCCAGCAGGAAAGGACAGGAGGCGGTCTATGGCTACACCTTC	CASRKGQEAVYGYTF
NA	TRBJ1-2	TRBV4-2	NA	15	TGTGCCAGCAGCCAAGATGGGACGCTGGGGGGAGGCTACACCTTC	CASSQDGTLGGGYTF
NA	TRBJ2-3	TRBV20-1	NA	12	TGCAGTGCTAGTTTCGTAGCAGATACGCAGTATTTT	CSASFVADTQYF
NA	TRBJ2-3	TRBV3-1/TRBV3-2	TRBD2	13	TGTGCCAGCGGGCGGGGGGACACAGATACGCAGTATTTT	CASGRGDTDTQYF
NA	TRBJ1-2	TRBV4-1	NA	15	TGCGCCAGCAGCCAAGATATAGGGGCGCTAAGCGGCTACACCTTC	CASSQDIGALSGYTF
NA	TRBJ2-7	TRBV27	TRBD1	17	TGTGCCAGCAGTCTCTCCGGGACAGGGACCTCCTCCTACGAGCAGTACTTC	CASSLSGTGTSSYEQYF
few	TRBJ1-1	TRBV25-1	TRBD1	12	TGTGCCAGCAGTGGGACAGGGATTGAAGCTTTCTTT	CASSGTGIEAFF
NA	TRBJ1-2	TRBV5-4	NA	13	TGTGCCAGCAGCTTGCAGGGGAACTATGGCTACACCTTC	CASSLQGNYGYTF
NA	TRBJ1-1	TRBV18	NA	15	TGTGCCAGCTCCCCCCTCGAAGAAGCGAACACTGAAGCTTTCTTT	CASSPLEEANTEAFF
NA	TRBJ1-5	TRBV7-8	NA	14	TGTGCCAGCAGATTAGGGGCGAGCAATCAGCCCCAGCATTTT	CASRLGASNQPQHF
NA	TRBJ2-7	TRBV12-3/TRBV12-4	TRBD1	13	TGTGCCAGCAGTTTCGACAGGGTGAGGGAGCAGTACTTC	CASSFDRVREQYF
NA	TRBJ2-7	TRBV6-5	NA	14	TGTGCCAGCAGTACGAGCAAACTATCCTACGAGCAGTACTTC	CASSTSKLSYEQYF